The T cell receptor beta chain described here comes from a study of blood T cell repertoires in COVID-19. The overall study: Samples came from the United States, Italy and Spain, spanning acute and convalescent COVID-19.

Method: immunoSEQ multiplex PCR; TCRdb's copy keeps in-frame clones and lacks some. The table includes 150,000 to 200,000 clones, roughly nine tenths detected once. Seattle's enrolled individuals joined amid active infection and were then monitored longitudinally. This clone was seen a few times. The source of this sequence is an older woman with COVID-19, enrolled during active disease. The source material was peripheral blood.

The CDR3 region has the DNA TGTGCCAGCCTTCCCCGGGACAGGGGGCCGAACACTGAAGCTTTCTTT. As protein: CASLPRDRGPNTEAFF. The chain has TRBV18 and TRBJ1-1, with TRBD1 matching 12 bases. Germline V gene lookup returns CDR1 KGHSH and CDR2 LQKENI. The CDR3 length is 16 residues. Trimming at V came to 8 bases and at J to 1 base, leaving 8 bases not matched to a gene.